Presented here are 2 T cell receptor beta chains from one specimen sequenced in a study of human T cells and chemical hapten exposure. Time point described: pre-sensitization, week 0. Treatment meaning: therapeutic diphenylcyclopropenone sensitization with weekly scalp DPC. Via MiXCR, TCRdb re-called the RACE reads, giving one row per CDR3 protein. The top ten hold 2.9% of the sample, which has more than 150,000 distinct CDR3 sequences, around 30% seen once. The sample was whole blood, taken in connection with sensitization to the hapten diphenylcyclopropenone (DPC). Every receptor here comes from a young woman with alopecia areata. Some clones in this sample may be carry-over from other donors' samples.

The V call is TRBV5-5, the J call TRBJ1-1; 12 positions agree with TRBD1. Germline CDR1 reads SGHKS; CDR2 reads YYEKEE (reference sequence). The CDR3 extends over 16 amino acids. The V segment lost 4 bases and the J segment 7 bases; nucleotides outside the gene matches: 11. The CDR3 reads CASSGRGQGAGNEAFF. CDR3 coding DNA: TGTGCCAGCAGCGGAAGGGGACAGGGGGCCGGCAATGAAGCTTTCTTT.

The chain carries TRBV7-2 and TRBJ2-3; TRBD2 agrees at 9 bases. After removal of 0 bases from V and 5 bases from J, the junction contained 6 bases not matched to a gene. The CDR3 is 16 residues long. Germline V CDR1 and CDR2: SGHTA, FQGNSA. The CDR3 is CASSLARGGQGDTQYF. CDR3 bases: TGTGCCAGCAGCTTAGCGCGGGGGGGCCAGGGAGATACGCAGTATTTT.